This entry describes one T cell receptor (beta chain). Germline V gene sequence: CDR1 LNHDA, CDR2 SQIVND (reference sequence). This CDR3 is built from 13 residues. Between the trimmed V and J ends, which lost 5 bases and 9 bases, there was a span of 14 bases. These data come from a study of blood T cell repertoires in COVID-19. Background on the study: Collection of acute and convalescent COVID-19 samples took place in the United States, Italy and Spain.

As originally analysed: The assay estimated nucleated cells by amplifying reference gene primers. This table comes from immunoSEQ multiplex PCR, and its TCRdb copy is limited to in-frame clones, with some not included. From that table come the V and J calls and clone size; the DNA was used to work out D and trimming. The sample includes roughly 260,000 clones, roughly 84% seen only once; the top ten take less than 4%. The chain is built from TRBV19 and TRBJ2-1; possibly TRBD1 for D (5 bases). The specimen sequenced was peripheral blood. The origin of this receptor is a woman under 30 with acute or convalescent COVID-19. CDR3 in amino acids: CASSSGPIAEQFF. The CDR3 DNA reads TGTGCCAGTAGTTCAGGGCCAATAGCTGAGCAGTTCTTC. Looking up the rest from reference TRBV19 and TRBJ2-1 gives the full variable domain: DGGITQSPKYLFRKEGQNVTLSCEQNLNHDAMYWYRQDPGQGLRLIYYSQIVNDFQKGDIAEGYSVSREKKESFPLTVTSAQKNPTAFYLCASSSGPIAEQFFGPGTRLTVL.